The rows below give T cell receptor beta chains drawn from one sample of a study of blood T cell repertoires in COVID-19. Assay: immunoSEQ multiplex PCR; the TCRdb copy retains only in-frame clones and omits some. Here the sample spans a few hundred thousand clones, approximately 84% being singletons. The sequenced material came from peripheral blood. All receptors come from a person between 65 and 80 years old with COVID-19, enrolled during active disease. Both conserved end residues are trimmed from each CDR3. The order of the fields is D gene, clone size, V gene, CDR3 protein. A D gene is named only where the DNA matches it firmly. Some rows have no size entry. The others give once, few or many, or a class for an expanded clone.

d_call: -
clone_size: -
v_call: TRBV30
cdr3_aa: AWGLYSNQPQH

d_call: TRBD2
clone_size: -
v_call: TRBV5-1
cdr3_aa: ASRSTSGNEQY

d_call: -
clone_size: -
v_call: TRBV5-4
cdr3_aa: ASSFGQGTNYGYT

d_call: -
clone_size: -
v_call: TRBV28
cdr3_aa: ASEAPGSQF

d_call: -
clone_size: -
v_call: TRBV14
cdr3_aa: ASSQYKSTIRTGELF

d_call: TRBD2
clone_size: -
v_call: TRBV19
cdr3_aa: ASSIDRGLLNEQF

d_call: -
clone_size: few
v_call: TRBV5-1
cdr3_aa: ASSSSTANTGELF

d_call: -
clone_size: once
v_call: TRBV7-2
cdr3_aa: ASSLISGGGTYGYT

d_call: -
clone_size: -
v_call: TRBV5-8
cdr3_aa: ASSPQWGGDGINSPLH

d_call: -
clone_size: once
v_call: TRBV30
cdr3_aa: AWSVLRNEAF

d_call: TRBD1
clone_size: -
v_call: TRBV18
cdr3_aa: ASFRDRAETQY

d_call: -
clone_size: -
v_call: TRBV5-1
cdr3_aa: ASSLAKETQY

d_call: TRBD2
clone_size: -
v_call: TRBV6-2/TRBV6-3
cdr3_aa: ASSYKGRLAGGRHTGELF

d_call: -
clone_size: -
v_call: TRBV7-3
cdr3_aa: ASSYGGGVNTEAF

d_call: TRBD2
clone_size: -
v_call: TRBV27
cdr3_aa: ASSELGGKYEQY

d_call: TRBD1
clone_size: -
v_call: TRBV5-1
cdr3_aa: ASRPTGDLYEQY

d_call: -
clone_size: -
v_call: TRBV19
cdr3_aa: ASSQGLTGANVLT

d_call: -
clone_size: -
v_call: TRBV29-1
cdr3_aa: SVSGDNYGYT

d_call: TRBD1
clone_size: -
v_call: TRBV7-2
cdr3_aa: ASSSQLSGGGEKLF

d_call: -
clone_size: -
v_call: TRBV27
cdr3_aa: ASASPGGAYGYT

d_call: TRBD1
clone_size: -
v_call: TRBV5-8
cdr3_aa: ASSLLTGNSPLH

d_call: -
clone_size: -
v_call: TRBV15
cdr3_aa: ATSPQGAWGYT

d_call: -
clone_size: -
v_call: TRBV7-9
cdr3_aa: ASSKLGAPDSYEQY

d_call: TRBD1
clone_size: -
v_call: TRBV5-1
cdr3_aa: ASSAARTGANSPLH

d_call: TRBD2
clone_size: -
v_call: TRBV5-6
cdr3_aa: ASSFKVRLAPNTGELF

d_call: TRBD1
clone_size: -
v_call: TRBV10-3
cdr3_aa: AISVQGALGNTIY